This T cell receptor (beta chain) comes out of a study of T cell repertoires in cytomegalovirus infection. Study-wide background: A matching HLA type, together with CMV infection, was signaled by public TCR beta signatures.

Broader study findings: The ex vivo response was dominated by HLA-C-restricted CMV-specific TCR beta clonotypes.

One entry per CDR3 protein results from TCRdb running MiXCR on the reads. The table has about 890,000 distinct CDR3 sequences, about 33% seen once. Germline CDR1 and CDR2: SGHVS and FNYEAQ. Trimming removed 1 base at V and 10 bases at J, with 12 bases between. This CDR3 has 13 residues. This clonotype was seen a handful of times. Its specificity is unknown. The chain combines TRBV7-6 with TRBJ2-3; no clear D. This specimen was cultured CD8+ T cells from PBMCs, taken from culture after CMV antigen stimulation. This clonotype was obtained from a human donor in good health (CMV status not recorded). Some clones in this sample may be carry-over from other donors' samples. CDR3 bases: TGTGCCAGCAGCTTAGAGGTAGCCCCTCCGCAGTATTTT. Amino acids: CASSLEVAPPQYF.